Below, 26 T cell receptor beta chains from the same sample are listed, as sequenced in a study of OX40 agonist ivuxolimab in advanced cancers. Produced via immunoSEQ multiplex PCR; TCRdb's table is partial and in-frame only. The sample holds 85,000 to 130,000 clones, approximately 90% seen once. The specimen comprised CD4+ or CD8+ T cells sorted from blood, sampled in a trial of the OX40 agonist ivuxolimab. These receptors originate from an adult with an advanced solid tumor such as melanoma, head and neck, liver or kidney cancer.

The rearrangement links TRBV6-1 to TRBJ1-2; D is unclear. The V and J ends lost 6 bases and 3 bases respectively, with 14 bases between them. CDR1 and CDR2 (germline): MNHNS, SASEGT. The CDR3 is made up of 14 amino acids. CDR3 loop: CASRPGTAYYGYTF. CDR3 DNA: TGTGCCAGCAGACCCGGAACAGCTTACTATGGCTACACCTTC.

The genes are TRBV6-1 and TRBJ2-7; D is unclear. Trimming removed 4 bases at V and 3 bases at J, with 7 bases between. Germline assignment: CDR1 MNHNS and CDR2 SASEGT. This CDR3 comprises 12 residues. The CDR3: CASSVGVYEQYF. The CDR3 DNA is TGTGCCAGCAGTGTGGGTGTCTACGAGCAGTACTTC.

V usage is TRBV5-1 and J usage is TRBJ2-7; 10 bases map to TRBD1. There are 14 residues in the CDR3. Trimming cost V 2 bases and J 3 bases; bases outside gene matches: 2. The germline gives CDR1 SGHRS, CDR2 YFSETQ. CDR3 sequence reads: CASSLWTGGYEQYF. The CDR3, as DNA: TGCGCCAGCAGCTTATGGACAGGGGGCTACGAGCAGTACTTC.

The V and J genes are TRBV5-4 and TRBJ1-3, with 7 bases matching TRBD1. Trimming took 4 bases from V and 2 from J; bases not matched to a gene: 6. Germline-derived CDR1 and CDR2 are SGHNT and YYREEE (reference sequence). The CDR3 contains 15 residues. The CDR3, as DNA: TGTGCCAGCAGCCGGGGGACAGATACTGGAAACACCATATATTTT. Encoded protein: CASSRGTDTGNTIYF.

The chain joins TRBV6-5 to TRBJ1-4; D is unresolved. Trimming cost V 5 bases and J 4 bases, with 8 bases left between them. From germline, CDR1 is MNHEY and CDR2 SVGAGI. The CDR3 has 13 amino acids. The DNA of the CDR3 is TGTGCCAGCAGTCTAGGGATTAATGAAAAACTGTTTTTT. As protein: CASSLGINEKLFF.

This chain connects TRBV7-9 to TRBJ2-7; 9 bases map to TRBD2. V shed 3 bases, J shed 0 bases, and the junction held 3 bases outside the gene matches. CDR3 length: 15 amino acids. CDR1 SEHNR and CDR2 FQNEAQ come from the germline V gene (reference sequence). CDR3 bases: TGTGCCAGCAGCTTTAGCGGGAGTGGCTCCTACGAGCAGTACTTC. Protein sequence: CASSFSGSGSYEQYF.

The chain is built from TRBV27 and TRBJ2-7, with TRBD2 identical over 13 bases. Germline trimming cut 5 bases from V and 2 bases from J; bases unmatched to any gene: 9. Germline V gene lookup returns CDR1 MNHEY and CDR2 SMNVEV (reference sequence). The CDR3 loop spans 17 amino acids. CDR3 nucleotide sequence: TGTGCCAGCAGTCCCCTGACTAGCGGGAGGTTCGCCTACGAGCAGTACTTC. It codes for CASSPLTSGRFAYEQYF.

The V and J genes are TRBV10-3 and TRBJ1-5; D perhaps matches TRBD1 (5 bases). Trimming removed 0 bases from V and 0 bases from J, with 6 bases in between. CDR3 length equals 15 residues. In germline, CDR1 is ENHRY, CDR2 SYGVKD. The DNA of the CDR3 is TGTGCCATCAGTGAGTCGGGGGATAGCAATCAGCCCCAGCATTTT. Protein sequence: CAISESGDSNQPQHF.

V and J are TRBV9 and TRBJ2-5; possible D gene TRBD2, 6 bases. CDR1 is SGDLS and CDR2 is YYNGEE in the germline V gene. Trimming left V 0 bases short and J 3 bases short, with 9 bases between. The CDR3 consists of 14 residues. The CDR3 spells CASSVGGGEETQYF. The DNA for the CDR3 is TGTGCCAGCAGCGTAGGAGGAGGGGAAGAGACCCAGTACTTC. The variable domain in full, completed from reference TRBV9 and TRBJ2-5, reads DSGVTQTPKHLITATGQRVTLRCSPRSGDLSVYWYQQSLDQGLQFLIQYYNGEERAKGNILERFSAQQFPDLHSELNLSSLELGDSALYFCASSVGGGEETQYFGPGTRLLVL.

As DNA, the CDR3 is TGTGCCAGTCCGAGAGTGGGTGAGACGACCCAGTACTTC. Amino acid sequence: CASPRVGETTQYF. The V gene is TRBV6-9, the J gene TRBJ2-5; no firm D call. From germline, CDR1 is MNHGY and CDR2 SVAAGI. There are 13 residues in the CDR3. Between the trimmed V and J ends, which lost 9 bases and 7 bases, there was a span of 18 bases.

This chain connects TRBV6-1 to TRBJ2-5; tentative D call: TRBD2 (6 bases). Germline V lookup: CDR1 MNHNS, CDR2 SASEGT. Trimming took off 3 bases at V and 7 bases at J, with 24 bases between the two ends. The CDR3 is 17 amino acids. The CDR3 sequence is CASSESVTRRLRVTQYF. DNA for the CDR3: TGTGCCAGCAGTGAGTCCGTGACTAGAAGGTTAAGGGTGACCCAGTACTTC.

This CDR3 is CASSYRGFGETFF. The CDR3 coding sequence is TGTGCCAGCAGTTACAGGGGGTTCGGGGAGACTTTCTTT. This sequence joins TRBV6-5 and TRBJ1-1; weak D call: TRBD1 (6 bases). This CDR3 region has 13 residues. CDR1 and CDR2 from the germline V gene are MNHEY and SVGAGI. Deletions cut 2 bases from V and 12 bases from J, with 16 bases between.

This chain connects TRBV14 to TRBJ2-1; 10 bases match TRBD1. The length of the CDR3 is 16 residues. V shed 2 bases and J 4 bases; nucleotides not matched to a gene: 5. The germline gives CDR1 SGHDN, CDR2 FVKESK. The CDR3 DNA sequence: TGTGCCAGCAGCCAAAATCGGGACAGGGGATACAATGAGCAGTTCTTC. This encodes CASSQNRDRGYNEQFF. The whole variable domain, filled in from reference TRBV14 and TRBJ2-1, reads EAGVTQFPSHSVIEKGQTVTLRCDPISGHDNLYWYRRVMGKEIKFLLHFVKESKQDESGMPNNRFLAERTGGTYSTLKVQPAELEDSGVYFCASSQNRDRGYNEQFFGPGTRLTVL.

The chain employs TRBV28 and TRBJ2-3; 8 nucleotides match TRBD2. Germline V gene lookup returns CDR1 MDHEN and CDR2 SYDVKM. This CDR3 has 16 residues. V trimming: 5 bases; J trimming: 0 bases; junction bases outside the gene matches: 7. The CDR3 loop reads CASSPSLAVSTDTQYF. CDR3 coding DNA: TGTGCCAGCAGTCCCTCACTAGCGGTTAGCACAGATACGCAGTATTTT.

The V call is TRBV15, the J call TRBJ2-7; D is ambiguous. The germline gives CDR1 LNHNV, CDR2 YYDKDF (reference sequence). Trimming removed 1 base from V and 0 bases from J, with 13 bases in between. This CDR3 comprises 16 residues. The CDR3 here is CATSRVGGLSSYEQYF. In DNA form, the CDR3 reads TGTGCCACCAGCAGAGTGGGCGGCCTGAGCTCCTACGAGCAGTACTTC.

The V and J genes are TRBV30 and TRBJ2-4; D possibly uses TRBD1 or TRBD2 (5 bases each). The CDR3 contains 14 residues. Germline CDR1 GTSNPN, CDR2 SVGIG (reference sequence). Trimming took 0 bases from V and 7 from J, leaving 13 bases between them. The CDR3: CAWSVKGPVNIQYF. The CDR3 DNA is TGTGCCTGGAGTGTAAAGGGACCGGTGAACATTCAGTACTTC.

The rearrangement uses TRBV10-3 and TRBJ2-1; no firm D call. CDR1 ENHRY and CDR2 SYGVKD come from the germline V gene. V was shortened by 0 bases and J by 6 bases, with 0 bases between the two germline ends. The CDR3 loop spans 11 amino acids. The CDR3 coding sequence is TGTGCCATCAGTGAGTCCAATGAGCAGTTCTTC. Protein product: CAISESNEQFF.

CDR3: CASCLLGVQNNEQFF. For the CDR3, the DNA is TGTGCCAGCTGTCTACTAGGGGTTCAAAACAATGAGCAGTTCTTC. The rearrangement uses TRBV27 and TRBJ2-1; the D call may be TRBD1 or TRBD2 (5 bases each). The CDR3 has 15 amino acids. V lost 8 bases and J 5 bases, leaving 19 bases between the germline ends. Germline V gives CDR1 MNHEY, CDR2 SMNVEV (reference sequence).

The chain has TRBV6-6 and TRBJ1-3, with no clear D. CDR1 and CDR2 (germline): MNHNY, SVGAGI (reference sequence). V was trimmed by 7 bases and J by 0 bases, leaving 13 bases between them. This CDR3 contains 15 residues. The CDR3: CASKLSPSSGNTIYF. The DNA for the CDR3 is TGTGCCAGCAAACTCTCCCCCAGCTCTGGAAACACCATATATTTT.

The chain recombines TRBV7-9 with TRBJ1-5; 10 bases fit TRBD1. Per the germline V gene, CDR1 is SEHNR and CDR2 is FQNEAQ (reference sequence). The junction had 3 bases not matched to a gene; V was cut back by 3 bases and J by 4 bases. This CDR3 is built from 15 residues. Here the CDR3 DNA reads TGTGCCAGCAGCTTGGGACAGGGGCCGAATCAGCCCCAGCATTTT. Protein sequence: CASSLGQGPNQPQHF.

CDR3 sequence (DNA): TGTGCCAGCAGCTTTTCGGATGGCAATCAGCCCCAGCATTTT. Amino acid sequence: CASSFSDGNQPQHF. The J gene is TRBJ1-5, the V gene TRBV5-5; D ambiguous. Germline lookup yields CDR1 SGHKS and CDR2 YYEKEE (reference sequence). The CDR3 contains 14 residues. The V end lost 2 bases, the J end lost 2 bases, and 8 bases lay between the germline ends.

The chain uses TRBV7-2 and TRBJ2-5; the match to TRBD1 covers 7 bases. CDR3 length: 16 amino acids. Trimming removed 5 bases from V and 5 bases from J; junction bases left unmatched: 14. Germline CDR1 and CDR2: SGHTA and FQGNSA. CDR3 protein: CASSPRLTGIHETQYF. The CDR3, as DNA: TGTGCCAGCAGCCCAAGGTTGACAGGGATTCATGAGACCCAGTACTTC. The variable domain in full, with the rest retrieved from reference TRBV7-2 and TRBJ2-5, is GAGVSQSPSNKVTEKGKDVELRCDPISGHTALYWYRQSLGQGLEFLIYFQGNSAPDKSGLPSDRFSAERTGGSVSTLTIQRTQQEDSAVYLCASSPRLTGIHETQYFGPGTRLLVL.

The V gene is TRBV4-2, the J gene TRBJ2-3; 10 bases align to TRBD2. This CDR3 is built from 15 residues. The germline gives CDR1 LGHNA, CDR2 YNFKEQ. With V trimmed by 4 bases and J by 6 bases, 7 bases remained unmatched. The CDR3 sequence: CASSRDGTSVDTQYF. The CDR3 DNA reads TGTGCCAGCAGCCGAGACGGGACTAGCGTCGATACGCAGTATTTT.

The rearrangement joins TRBV10-1 to TRBJ2-7, with TRBD1 matching over 8 bases. V shed 10 bases and J 2 bases; nucleotides not matched to a gene: 22. Per the germline V gene, CDR1 is WNHNN and CDR2 is SYGVQD (reference sequence). CDR3 size: 18 residues. The CDR3 protein is CATRPPLPKDRETYEQYF. The CDR3 nucleotides read TGCGCCACCAGACCCCCTCTCCCAAAGGACAGGGAAACCTACGAGCAGTACTTC.

The rearrangement links TRBV11-1 to TRBJ2-7, with D perhaps given as TRBD1 or TRBD2 (5 bases each). The CDR3 is made up of 15 amino acids. Trimming removed 6 bases from V and 3 bases from J, with 18 bases in between. The V gene's germline CDR1 is SGHAT and CDR2 FQDESV (reference sequence). Here the CDR3 reads CASSSWDAGDYEQYF. The CDR3, as DNA: TGTGCCAGCAGTTCGTGGGACGCCGGGGACTACGAGCAGTACTTC.

The chain has TRBV21-1 and TRBJ2-3; TRBD2 reflects the table's D call only, with no check against the DNA. TRBV21-1 is an annotated pseudogene. The CDR3 is 15 residues long. For the CDR3, the DNA is TGTGCCAGCAGCACAAAGACTAAGGGCGACAATACGCAGTATTTT. Encoded protein: CASSTKTKGDNTQYF.